This T cell receptor (beta chain) was captured by sequencing in a study of neurological immune-mediated disorders. Study observations and caveats: The phylogenetic placement of 18 of 34 multiple sclerosis patients' repertoires in one related-CDR3 cluster constitutes a possible signature.

Germline values: CDR1 SGHRS, CDR2 YFSETQ. The CDR3 loop spans 15 amino acids. The V gene lost 0 bases and the J gene lost 5 bases, with 14 bases spanning the gap. This clonotype has a count of ten or more. Its cognate antigen is unknown. With 10-nucleotide random UMIs, 5'RACE was used to make the cDNA. One entry per CDR3 protein, called by TCRdb with MiXCR from the 5' RACE reads. Altogether about 66,000 distinct CDR3 sequences are present, 3% to 4% being singletons, with the ten largest covering roughly 3.7%. The source material was PBMCs. The sequence was obtained from a man aged 40-49 years with multiple sclerosis. This sequence joins TRBV5-1 and TRBJ2-5, with no clear D. The CDR3 here is CASSLGGAVLETQYF. The CDR3 nucleotides read TGCGCCAGCAGCTTGGGAGGCGCTGTCTTGGAGACCCAGTACTTC.